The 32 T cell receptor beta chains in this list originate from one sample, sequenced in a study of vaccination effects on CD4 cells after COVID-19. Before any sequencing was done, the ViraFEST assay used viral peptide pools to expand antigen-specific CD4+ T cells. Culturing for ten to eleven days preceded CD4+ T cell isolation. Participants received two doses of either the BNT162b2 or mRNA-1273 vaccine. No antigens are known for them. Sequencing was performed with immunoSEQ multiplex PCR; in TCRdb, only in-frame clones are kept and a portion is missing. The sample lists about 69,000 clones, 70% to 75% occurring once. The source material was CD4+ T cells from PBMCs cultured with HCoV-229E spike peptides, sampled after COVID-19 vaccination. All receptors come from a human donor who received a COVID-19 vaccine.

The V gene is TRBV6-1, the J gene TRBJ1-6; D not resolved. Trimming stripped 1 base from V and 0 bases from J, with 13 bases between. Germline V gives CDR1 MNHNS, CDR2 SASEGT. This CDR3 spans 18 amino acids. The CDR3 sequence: CASSEGRQLSSYNSPLHF. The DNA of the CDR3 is TGTGCCAGCAGTGAAGGTCGGCAGCTGAGCTCCTATAATTCACCCCTCCACTTT.

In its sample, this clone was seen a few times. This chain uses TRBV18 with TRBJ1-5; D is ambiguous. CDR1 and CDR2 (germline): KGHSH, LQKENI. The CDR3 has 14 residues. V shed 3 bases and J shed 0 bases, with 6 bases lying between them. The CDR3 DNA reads TGTGCCAGCTCACCGACTGCTAGCAATCAGCCCCAGCATTTT. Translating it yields CASSPTASNQPQHF.

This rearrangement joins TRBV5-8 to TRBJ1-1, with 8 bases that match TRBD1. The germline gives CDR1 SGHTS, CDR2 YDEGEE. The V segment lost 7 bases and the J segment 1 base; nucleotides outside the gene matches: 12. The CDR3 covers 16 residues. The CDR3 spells CASRLRTGGRNTEAFF. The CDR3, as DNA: TGTGCCAGCCGACTAAGAACAGGGGGTAGGAACACTGAAGCTTTCTTT.

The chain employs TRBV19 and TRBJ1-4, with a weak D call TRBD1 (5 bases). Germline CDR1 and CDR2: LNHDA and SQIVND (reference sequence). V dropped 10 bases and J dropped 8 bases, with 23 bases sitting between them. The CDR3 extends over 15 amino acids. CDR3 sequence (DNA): TGTGCCACATCGGCCCCCGGGGGGGTGGCGGAAAAACTGTTTTTT. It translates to CATSAPGGVAEKLFF.

CDR3 sequence reads: CASSKAGELFF. In DNA form, the CDR3 reads TGTGCCAGCAGCAAAGCCGGGGAGCTGTTTTTT. The chain combines TRBV21-1 with TRBJ2-2. TRBV21-1 is given as a pseudogene. The CDR3 loop spans 11 amino acids.

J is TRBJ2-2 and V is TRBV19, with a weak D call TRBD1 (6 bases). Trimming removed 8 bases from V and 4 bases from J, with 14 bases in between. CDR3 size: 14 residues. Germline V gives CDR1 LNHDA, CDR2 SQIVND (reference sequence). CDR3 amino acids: CASGQGRFTGELFF. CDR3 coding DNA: TGTGCCAGTGGCCAGGGGCGCTTCACCGGGGAGCTGTTTTTT.

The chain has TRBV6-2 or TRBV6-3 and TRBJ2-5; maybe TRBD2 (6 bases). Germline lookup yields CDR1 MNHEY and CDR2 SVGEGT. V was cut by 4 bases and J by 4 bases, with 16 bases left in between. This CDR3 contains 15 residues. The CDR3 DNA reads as TGTGCCAGCAGTTCGCCCGGGACTCCATCAGAGACCCAGTACTTC. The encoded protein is CASSSPGTPSETQYF.

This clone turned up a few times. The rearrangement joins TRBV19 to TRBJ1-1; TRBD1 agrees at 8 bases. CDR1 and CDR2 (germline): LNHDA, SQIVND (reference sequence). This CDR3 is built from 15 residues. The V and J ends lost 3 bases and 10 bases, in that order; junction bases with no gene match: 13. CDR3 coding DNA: TGTGCCAGTAGTATGCACGTACAGGGGGTTGCTGGAGCTTTCTTT. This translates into CASSMHVQGVAGAFF.

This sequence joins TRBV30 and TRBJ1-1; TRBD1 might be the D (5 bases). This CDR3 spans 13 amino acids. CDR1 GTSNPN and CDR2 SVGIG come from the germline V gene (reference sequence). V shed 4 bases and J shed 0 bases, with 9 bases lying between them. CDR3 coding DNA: TGTGCCTGGAAGGGACCTTTGAACACTGAAGCTTTCTTT. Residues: CAWKGPLNTEAFF.

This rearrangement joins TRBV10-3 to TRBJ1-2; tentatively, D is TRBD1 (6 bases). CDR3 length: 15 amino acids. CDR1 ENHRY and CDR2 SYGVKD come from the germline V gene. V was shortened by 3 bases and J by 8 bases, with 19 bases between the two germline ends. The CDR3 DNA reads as TGTGCCATCAGTGATAGGGGGGTGACATTGGGCGGCTACACCTTC. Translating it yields CAISDRGVTLGGYTF.

For the CDR3, the DNA is TGTGCCAGTAGTATAATCGGGAGATTTGACACTGAAGCTTTCTTT. Its translation: CASSIIGRFDTEAFF. V and J are TRBV19 and TRBJ1-1; D unresolved. V gave up 2 bases and J gave up 3 bases, with 13 bases separating them. CDR1 LNHDA and CDR2 SQIVND come from the germline V gene (reference sequence). The CDR3 has 15 residues.

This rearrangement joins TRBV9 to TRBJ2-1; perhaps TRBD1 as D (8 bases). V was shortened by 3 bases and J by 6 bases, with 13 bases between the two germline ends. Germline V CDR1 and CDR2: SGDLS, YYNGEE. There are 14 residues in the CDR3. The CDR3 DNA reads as TGTGCCAGCAGCGATTACAGGGGGGGCAATGAGCAGTTCTTC. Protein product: CASSDYRGGNEQFF.

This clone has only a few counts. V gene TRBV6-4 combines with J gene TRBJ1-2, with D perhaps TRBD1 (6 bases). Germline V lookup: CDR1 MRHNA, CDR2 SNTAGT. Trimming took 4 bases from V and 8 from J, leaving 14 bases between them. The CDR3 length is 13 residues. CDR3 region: CASSADTGLGYTF. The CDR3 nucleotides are TGTGCCAGCAGTGCCGATACAGGGTTAGGCTACACCTTC.

The CDR3 loop reads CATSVQTGGDETQYF. In nucleotides, the CDR3 is TGTGCCACCAGTGTGCAGACAGGGGGTGATGAGACCCAGTACTTC. The chain is built from TRBV24-1 and TRBJ2-5, with TRBD1 identical over 9 bases. V gave up 5 bases and J gave up 5 bases; unmatched junction bases: 8. This CDR3 region has 15 residues. Germline V gene sequence: CDR1 KGHDR, CDR2 SFDVKD.

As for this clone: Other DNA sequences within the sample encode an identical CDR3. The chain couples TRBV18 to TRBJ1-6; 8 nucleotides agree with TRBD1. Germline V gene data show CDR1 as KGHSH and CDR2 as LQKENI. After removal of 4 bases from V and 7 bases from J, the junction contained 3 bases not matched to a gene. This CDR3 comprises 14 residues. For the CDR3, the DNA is TGTGCCAGCTCACTGGACAGGGCGAATTCACCCCTCCACTTT. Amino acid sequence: CASSLDRANSPLHF.

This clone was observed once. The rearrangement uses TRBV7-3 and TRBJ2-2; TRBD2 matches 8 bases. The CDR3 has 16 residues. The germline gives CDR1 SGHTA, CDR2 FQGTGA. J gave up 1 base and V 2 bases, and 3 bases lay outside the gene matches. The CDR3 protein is CASSLQLAGNTGELFF. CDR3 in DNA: TGTGCCAGCAGCTTACAGCTAGCGGGGAACACCGGGGAGCTGTTTTTT. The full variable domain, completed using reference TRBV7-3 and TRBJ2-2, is GAGVSQTPSNKVTEKGKYVELRCDPISGHTALYWYRQSLGQGPEFLIYFQGTGAADDSGLPNDRFFAVRPEGSVSTLKIQRTERGDSAVYLCASSLQLAGNTGELFFGEGSRLTVL.

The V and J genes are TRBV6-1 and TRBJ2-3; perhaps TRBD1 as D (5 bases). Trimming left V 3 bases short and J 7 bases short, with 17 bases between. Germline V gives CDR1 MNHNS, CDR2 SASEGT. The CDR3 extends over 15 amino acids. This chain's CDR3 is CASSDPGPEANTQYF. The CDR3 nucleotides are TGTGCCAGCAGTGACCCAGGGCCTGAAGCAAATACGCAGTATTTT.

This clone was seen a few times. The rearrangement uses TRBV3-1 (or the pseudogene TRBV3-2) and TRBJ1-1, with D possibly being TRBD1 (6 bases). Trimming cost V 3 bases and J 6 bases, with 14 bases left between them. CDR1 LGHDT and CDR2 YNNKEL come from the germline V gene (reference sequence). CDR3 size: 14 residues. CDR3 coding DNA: TGTGCCAGCAGCCATAACAGGGCCCTATCTGAAGCTTTCTTT. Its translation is CASSHNRALSEAFF.

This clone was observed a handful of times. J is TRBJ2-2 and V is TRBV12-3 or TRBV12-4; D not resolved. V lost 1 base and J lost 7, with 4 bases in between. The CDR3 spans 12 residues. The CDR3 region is CASSLGRGELFF. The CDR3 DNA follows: TGTGCCAGCAGTTTAGGACGCGGGGAGCTGTTTTTT.

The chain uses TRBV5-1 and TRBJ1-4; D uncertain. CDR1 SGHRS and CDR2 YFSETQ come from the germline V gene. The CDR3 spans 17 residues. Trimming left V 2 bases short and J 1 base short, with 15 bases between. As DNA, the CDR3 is TGCGCCAGCAGCTTTGGCAGGATAGGAGTAACTAATGAAAAACTGTTTTTT. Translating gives CASSFGRIGVTNEKLFF.

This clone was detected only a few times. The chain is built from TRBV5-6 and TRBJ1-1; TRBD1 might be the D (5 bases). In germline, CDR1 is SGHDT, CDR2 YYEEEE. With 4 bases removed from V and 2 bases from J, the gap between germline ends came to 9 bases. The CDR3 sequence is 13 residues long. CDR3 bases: TGTGCCAGCAGCGACAGAGATAACACTGAAGCTTTCTTT. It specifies CASSDRDNTEAFF.

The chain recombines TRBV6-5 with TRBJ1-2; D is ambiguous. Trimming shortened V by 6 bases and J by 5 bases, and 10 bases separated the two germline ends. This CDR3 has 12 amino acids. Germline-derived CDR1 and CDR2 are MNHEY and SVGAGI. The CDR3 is CASRAGSYGYTF. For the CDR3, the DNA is TGTGCCAGCAGAGCAGGTTCTTATGGCTACACCTTC.

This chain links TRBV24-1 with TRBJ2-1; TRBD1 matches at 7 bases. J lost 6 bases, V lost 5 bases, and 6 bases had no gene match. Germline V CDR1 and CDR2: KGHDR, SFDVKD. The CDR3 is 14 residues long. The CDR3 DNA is TGTGCCACCAGTGTCTCGACAGGGATCAATGAGCAGTTCTTC. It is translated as CATSVSTGINEQFF.

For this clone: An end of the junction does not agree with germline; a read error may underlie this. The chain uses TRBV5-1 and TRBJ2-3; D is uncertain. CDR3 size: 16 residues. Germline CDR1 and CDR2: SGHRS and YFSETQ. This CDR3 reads CASRLILTESTDTQYF. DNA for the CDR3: TGCGCCAGCCGCTTGATTCTTACGGAGAGCACAGATACGCAGTATTTT. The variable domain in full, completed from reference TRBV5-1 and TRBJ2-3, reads KAGVTQTPRYLIKTRGQQVTLSCSPISGHRSVSWYQQTPGQGLQFLFEYFSETQRNKGNFPGRFSGRQFSNSRSEMNVSTLELGDSALYLCASRLILTESTDTQYFGPGTRLTVL.

The CDR3 DNA reads as TGTGCCAGCAGCCTTCAGGGTACAAAAGGGAACATTCAGTACTTC. It specifies CASSLQGTKGNIQYF. The J gene is TRBJ2-4, the V gene TRBV14; possible D gene TRBD1, 5 bases. There are 15 residues in the CDR3. The germline V gene has CDR1 SGHDN and CDR2 FVKESK. V lost 4 bases to trimming and J lost 7 bases, with 17 bases between them.

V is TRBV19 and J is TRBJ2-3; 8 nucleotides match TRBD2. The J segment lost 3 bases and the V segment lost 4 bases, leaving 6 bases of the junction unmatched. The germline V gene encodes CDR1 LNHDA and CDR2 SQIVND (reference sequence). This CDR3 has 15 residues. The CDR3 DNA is TGTGCCAGTAGTACCCGTAGCGGGGTAACAGATACGCAGTATTTT. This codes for CASSTRSGVTDTQYF.

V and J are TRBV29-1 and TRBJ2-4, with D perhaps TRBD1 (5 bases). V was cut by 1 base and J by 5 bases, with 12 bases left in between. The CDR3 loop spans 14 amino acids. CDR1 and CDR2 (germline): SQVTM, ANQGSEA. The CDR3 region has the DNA TGCAGCGTTGAAGGTCAGGGTCCCGAAAACATTCAGTACTTC. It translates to CSVEGQGPENIQYF. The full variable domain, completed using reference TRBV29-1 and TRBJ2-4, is SAVISQKPSRDICQRGTSLTIQCQVDSQVTMMFWYRQQPGQSLTLIATANQGSEATYESGFVIDKFPISRPNLTFSTLTVSNMSPEDSSIYLCSVEGQGPENIQYFGAGTRLSVL.

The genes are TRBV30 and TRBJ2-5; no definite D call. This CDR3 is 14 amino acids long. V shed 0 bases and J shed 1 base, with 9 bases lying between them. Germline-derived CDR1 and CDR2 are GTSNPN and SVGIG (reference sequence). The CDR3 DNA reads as TGTGCCTGGAGTGTAATAGGGCCCCAAGAGACCCAGTACTTC. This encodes CAWSVIGPQETQYF.

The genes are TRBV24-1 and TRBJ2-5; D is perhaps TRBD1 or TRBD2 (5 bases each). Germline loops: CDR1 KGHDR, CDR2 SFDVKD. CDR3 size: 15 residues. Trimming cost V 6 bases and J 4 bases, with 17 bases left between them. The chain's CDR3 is CATSNTRGRGETQYF. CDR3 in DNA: TGTGCCACCAGTAACACCCGGGGCCGGGGAGAGACCCAGTACTTC.

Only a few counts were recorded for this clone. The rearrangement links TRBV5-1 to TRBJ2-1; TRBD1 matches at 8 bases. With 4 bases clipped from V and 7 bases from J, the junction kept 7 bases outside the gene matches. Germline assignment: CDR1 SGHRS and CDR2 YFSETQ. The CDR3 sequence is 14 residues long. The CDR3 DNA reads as TGCGCCAGCAGCCCAACGGACAGGGTAAATGAGCAGTTCTTC. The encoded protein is CASSPTDRVNEQFF.

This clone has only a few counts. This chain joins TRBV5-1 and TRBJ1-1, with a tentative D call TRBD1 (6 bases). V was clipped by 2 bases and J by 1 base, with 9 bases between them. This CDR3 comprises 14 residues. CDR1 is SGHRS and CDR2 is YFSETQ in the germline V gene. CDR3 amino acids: CASSFLDRNTEAFF. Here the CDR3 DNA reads TGCGCCAGCAGCTTCTTGGACAGGAACACTGAAGCTTTCTTT. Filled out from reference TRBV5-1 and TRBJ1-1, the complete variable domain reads KAGVTQTPRYLIKTRGQQVTLSCSPISGHRSVSWYQQTPGQGLQFLFEYFSETQRNKGNFPGRFSGRQFSNSRSEMNVSTLELGDSALYLCASSFLDRNTEAFFGQGTRLTVV.

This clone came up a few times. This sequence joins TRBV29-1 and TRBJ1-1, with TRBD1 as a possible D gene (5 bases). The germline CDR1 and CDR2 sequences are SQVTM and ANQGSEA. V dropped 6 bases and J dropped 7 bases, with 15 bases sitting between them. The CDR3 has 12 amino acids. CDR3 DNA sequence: TGCAGCGTCCGCCCAGGGAGCTATGAAGCTTTCTTT. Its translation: CSVRPGSYEAFF. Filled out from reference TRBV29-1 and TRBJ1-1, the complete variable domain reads SAVISQKPSRDICQRGTSLTIQCQVDSQVTMMFWYRQQPGQSLTLIATANQGSEATYESGFVIDKFPISRPNLTFSTLTVSNMSPEDSSIYLCSVRPGSYEAFFGQGTRLTVV.